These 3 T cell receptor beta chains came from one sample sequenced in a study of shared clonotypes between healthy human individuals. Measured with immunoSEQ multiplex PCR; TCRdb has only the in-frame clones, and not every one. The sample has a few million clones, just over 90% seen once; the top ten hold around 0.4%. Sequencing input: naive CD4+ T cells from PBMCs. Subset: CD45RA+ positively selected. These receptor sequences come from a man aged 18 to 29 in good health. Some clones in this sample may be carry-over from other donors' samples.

CDR3 in DNA: TGCGCCAGCAGTCCGGCTGGAACAGATACGCAGTATTTT. It is translated as CASSPAGTDTQYF. The rearrangement uses TRBV23-1 and TRBJ2-3; no clear D gene. TRBV23-1 carries the ORF label, with uncertain function. Trimming removed 4 bases from V and 3 bases from J, with 8 bases in between. The CDR3 covers 13 residues.

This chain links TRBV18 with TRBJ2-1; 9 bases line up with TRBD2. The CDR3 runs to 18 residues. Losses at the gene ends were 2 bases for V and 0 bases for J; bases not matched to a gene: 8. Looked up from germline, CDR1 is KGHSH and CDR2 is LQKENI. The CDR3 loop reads CASSPLAPTSGSYNEQFF. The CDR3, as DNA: TGTGCCAGCTCACCATTGGCGCCGACTAGCGGCTCCTACAATGAGCAGTTCTTC.

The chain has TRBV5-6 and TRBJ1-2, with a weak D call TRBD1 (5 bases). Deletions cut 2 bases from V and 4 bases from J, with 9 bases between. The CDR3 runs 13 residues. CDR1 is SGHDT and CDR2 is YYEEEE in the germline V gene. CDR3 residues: CASSFSGTYGYTF. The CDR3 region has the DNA TGTGCCAGCAGCTTTTCAGGGACCTATGGCTACACCTTC.